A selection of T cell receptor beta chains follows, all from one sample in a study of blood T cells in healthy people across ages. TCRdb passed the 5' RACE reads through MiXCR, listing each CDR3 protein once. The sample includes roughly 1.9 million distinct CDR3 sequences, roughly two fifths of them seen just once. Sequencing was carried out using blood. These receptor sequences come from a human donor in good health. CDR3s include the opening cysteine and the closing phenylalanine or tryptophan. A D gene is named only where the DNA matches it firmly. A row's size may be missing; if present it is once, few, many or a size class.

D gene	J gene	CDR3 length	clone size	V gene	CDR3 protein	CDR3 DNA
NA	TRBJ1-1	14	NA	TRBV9	CASSAPGRGAEAFF	TGTGCCAGCAGCGCTCCGGGCCGTGGGGCTGAAGCTTTCTTT
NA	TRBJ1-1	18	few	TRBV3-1	CASSGNKGVDSHDTEAFF	TGTGCCAGCAGCGGGAATAAAGGGGTGGACTCCCACGACACTGAAGCTTTCTTT
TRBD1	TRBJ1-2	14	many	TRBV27	CASSSSGGPYGYTF	TGTGCCAGCAGTTCGTCAGGGGGCCCCTATGGCTACACCTTC
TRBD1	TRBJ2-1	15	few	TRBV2	CASSPQGPASSEQFF	TGTGCCAGCAGCCCACAGGGGCCCGCGTCCAGTGAGCAGTTCTTC
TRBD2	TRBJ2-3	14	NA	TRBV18	CASLTSGGTDTQYF	TGTGCCAGCTTAACTAGCGGGGGCACAGATACGCAGTATTTT
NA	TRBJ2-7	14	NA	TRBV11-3	CASSSRDTTYEQYF	TGTGCCAGCAGCTCCCGGGACACGACCTACGAGCAGTACTTC
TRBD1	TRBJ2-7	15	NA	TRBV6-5	CASSSSQGAAYEQYF	TGTGCCAGCAGCTCGTCCCAGGGGGCTGCATACGAGCAGTACTTC
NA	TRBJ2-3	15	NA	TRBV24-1	CATQWGDSSTDTQYF	TGTGCCACCCAATGGGGGGATTCTAGCACAGATACGCAGTATTTT
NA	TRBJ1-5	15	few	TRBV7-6	CASSLGGGEGQPQHF	TGTGCCAGCAGCCTAGGGGGAGGGGAGGGTCAGCCCCAGCATTTT
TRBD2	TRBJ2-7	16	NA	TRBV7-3	CASSLEGTSASYEQYF	TGTGCCAGCAGCTTAGAGGGGACTAGTGCCTCCTACGAGCAGTACTTC
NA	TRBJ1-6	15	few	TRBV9	CASSVGGDGNSPLHF	TGTGCCAGCAGCGTAGGGGGGGATGGGAATTCACCCCTCCACTTT
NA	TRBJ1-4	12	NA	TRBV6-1	CASLGLIGELFF	TGTGCCAGCCTCGGACTTATCGGAGAACTGTTTTTT
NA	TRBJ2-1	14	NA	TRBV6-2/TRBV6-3	CASSTRRGKNEQFF	TGTGCCAGCAGTACCCGAAGGGGAAAGAATGAGCAGTTCTTC
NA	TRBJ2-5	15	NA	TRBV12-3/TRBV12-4	CASSLLAGAGNEQYF	TGTGCCAGCAGTTTGCTGGCGGGGGCAGGGAATGAGCAGTACTTC
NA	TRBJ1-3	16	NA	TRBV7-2	CASSLVGPSSGNTIYF	TGTGCCAGCAGCTTAGTTGGGCCAAGCTCTGGAAACACCATATATTTT
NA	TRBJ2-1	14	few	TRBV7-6	CASSLGNNPNEQFF	TGTGCCAGCAGCTTAGGGAACAATCCCAATGAGCAGTTCTTC
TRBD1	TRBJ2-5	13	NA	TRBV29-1	CSVDRTGGNEQYF	TGCAGCGTTGACCGGACAGGGGGAAATGAGCAGTACTTC
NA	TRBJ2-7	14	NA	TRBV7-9	CASSLDLGRDEQYF	TGTGCCAGCAGCTTAGACCTGGGCAGGGACGAGCAGTACTTC
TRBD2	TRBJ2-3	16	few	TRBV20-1	CSARAPTSGGLDTQYF	TGCAGTGCTAGAGCTCCGACTAGCGGGGGGCTAGATACGCAGTATTTT
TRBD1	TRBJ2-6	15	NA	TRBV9	CASSAKGAWANVLTF	TGTGCCAGCAGCGCAAAGGGGGCGTGGGCCAACGTCCTGACTTTC
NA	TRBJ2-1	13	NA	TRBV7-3	CASSYDVRNEQFF	TGTGCCAGCAGCTATGACGTTAGGAATGAGCAGTTCTTC
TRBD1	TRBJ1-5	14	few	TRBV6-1	CASSDSGGYQPQHF	TGTGCCAGCAGTGATTCAGGGGGATATCAGCCCCAGCATTTT
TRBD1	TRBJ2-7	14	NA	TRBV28	CASDGTGGDYEQYF	TGTGCCAGCGACGGAACAGGGGGAGACTACGAGCAGTACTTC
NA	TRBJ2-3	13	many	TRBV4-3	CASSQLITDTQYF	TGTGCTAGTTCCCAGCTCATCACAGATACGCAGTATTTT
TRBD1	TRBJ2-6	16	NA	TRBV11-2	CASRIRGLAGANVLTF	TGTGCCAGCAGGATCAGGGGGCTGGCTGGGGCCAACGTCCTGACTTTC
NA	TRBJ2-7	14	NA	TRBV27	CASSCLGSSYEQYF	TGTGCCAGCAGTTGCCTGGGTAGCTCCTACGAACAGTACTTC
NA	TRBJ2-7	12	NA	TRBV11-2	CASGGTRGEQYF	TGTGCCAGCGGGGGGACAAGGGGCGAGCAGTACTTC
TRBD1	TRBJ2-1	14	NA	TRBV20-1	CSARRTGVFTEQFF	TGCAGTGCTAGAAGGACAGGGGTATTTACTGAGCAGTTCTTC
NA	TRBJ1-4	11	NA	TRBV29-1	CSVDLNEKLFF	TGCAGCGTTGACCTTAATGAAAAACTGTTTTTT
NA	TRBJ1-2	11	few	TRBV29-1	CSVLPRDGYTF	TGCAGCGTCCTACCCCGGGATGGCTACACCTTC
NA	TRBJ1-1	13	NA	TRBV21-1	CASSNYRSFEAFF	TGTGCCAGCAGCAATTACCGGTCATTTGAAGCTTTCTTT
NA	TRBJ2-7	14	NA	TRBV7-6	CASSAMGVGYEQYF	TGTGCCAGCAGCGCGATGGGGGTGGGCTACGAGCAGTACTTC
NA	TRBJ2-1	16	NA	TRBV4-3	CASSQDIGTQGNEQFF	TGCGCCAGCAGCCAAGATATAGGAACCCAGGGGAATGAGCAGTTCTTC
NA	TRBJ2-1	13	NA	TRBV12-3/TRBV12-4	CASLKGRLNEQFF	TGTGCCAGCCTAAAAGGGAGGCTCAATGAGCAGTTCTTC
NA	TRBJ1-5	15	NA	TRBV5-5	CASSLAEDGYQPQHF	TGTGCCAGCAGCTTGGCCGAGGACGGCTATCAGCCCCAGCATTTT
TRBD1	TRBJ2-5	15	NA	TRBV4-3	CASSQEGQAVYGQYF	TGCGCCAGCAGCCAAGAGGGACAGGCCGTCTACGGGCAGTACTTC
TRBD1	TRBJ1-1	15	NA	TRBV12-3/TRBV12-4	CASSLSADRGLRAFF	TGTGCCAGCAGTTTATCTGCGGACAGGGGGCTGAGAGCTTTCTTT
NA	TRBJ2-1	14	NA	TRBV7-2	CASSFGGTANEQVF	TGTGCCAGCAGCTTCGGGGGGACAGCGAATGAGCAGGTCTTC
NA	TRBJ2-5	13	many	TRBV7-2	CASSFGHGETQYF	TGTGCCAGCAGCTTCGGACACGGGGAGACCCAGTACTTC
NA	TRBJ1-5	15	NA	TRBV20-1	CSARDRSESNQPQHF	TGCAGTGCTAGAGATAGGAGCGAAAGCAATCAGCCCCAGCATTTT
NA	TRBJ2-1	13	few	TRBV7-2	CASSLMRVNEQFF	TGTGCCAGCAGCTTAATGAGGGTCAATGAGCAGTTCTTC
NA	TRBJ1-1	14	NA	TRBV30	CAWIRGGRNTEAFF	TGTGCCTGGATACGGGGAGGGCGGAACACTGAAGCTTTCTTT
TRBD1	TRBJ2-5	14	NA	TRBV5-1	CTSSGTGNQETQYF	TGCACCAGCAGCGGGACAGGGAATCAAGAGACCCAGTACTTC
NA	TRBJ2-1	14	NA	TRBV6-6	CASKRDTSYNEQFF	TGTGCCAGCAAGAGGGACACCTCCTACAATGAGCAGTTCTTC
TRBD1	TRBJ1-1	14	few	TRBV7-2	CASRDRRSNTEAFF	TGTGCCAGCCGGGACAGGAGGTCGAACACTGAAGCTTTCTTT
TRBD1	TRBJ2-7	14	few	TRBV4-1	CASSTRQGLGEQYF	TGCGCCAGCAGCACGCGACAGGGGTTGGGCGAGCAGTACTTC
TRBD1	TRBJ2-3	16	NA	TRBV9	CASSVGPTGGPDTQYF	TGTGCCAGCAGCGTAGGTCCTACAGGGGGCCCTGATACGCAGTATTTT
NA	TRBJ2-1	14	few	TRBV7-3	CVSSPDRGFGEQFF	TGTGTCAGCAGCCCTGACCGGGGTTTCGGTGAGCAGTTCTTC
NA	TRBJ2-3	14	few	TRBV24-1	CATRAGIHTDTQYF	TGTGCCACCAGGGCCGGGATCCACACAGATACGCAGTATTTT
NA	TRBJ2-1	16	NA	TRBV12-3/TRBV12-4	CASSDLVWGSYNEQFF	TGTGCCAGCAGTGACCTAGTTTGGGGGTCCTACAATGAGCAGTTCTTC
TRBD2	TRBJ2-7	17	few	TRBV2	CASSEDLTSGGAYEQYF	TGTGCCAGCAGTGAAGACCTAACTAGCGGGGGGGCGTACGAGCAGTACTTC
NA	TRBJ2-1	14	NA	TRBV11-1	CASSQRSRHPEQFF	TGTGCCAGCAGCCAACGGTCTAGGCATCCTGAGCAGTTCTTC
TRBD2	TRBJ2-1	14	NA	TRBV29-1	CSVDSSGETYEQFF	TGCAGCGTTGATTCTAGCGGGGAGACCTACGAGCAGTTCTTC
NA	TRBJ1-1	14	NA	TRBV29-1	CSVEEGRGGTEAFF	TGCAGCGTTGAAGAGGGGAGGGGTGGGACTGAAGCTTTCTTT
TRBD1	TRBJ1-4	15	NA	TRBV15	CATSRGQGAAEKLFF	TGTGCCACCAGCAGAGGACAGGGGGCGGCGGAAAAACTGTTTTTT
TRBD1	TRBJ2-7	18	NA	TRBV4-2	CASSQDKSLRGRSYEQYF	TGTGCCAGCAGCCAAGATAAATCCCTCAGGGGGCGGTCCTACGAGCAGTACTTC
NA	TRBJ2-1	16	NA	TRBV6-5	CASRFLLSGPGNEQFF	TGTGCCAGCAGGTTTTTACTATCCGGGCCAGGAAATGAGCAGTTCTTC
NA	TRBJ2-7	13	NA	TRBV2	CASSIQTGYEQYF	TGTGCCAGCTCCATTCAGACAGGCTACGAGCAGTACTTC
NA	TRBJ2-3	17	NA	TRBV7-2	CASSLAYGLAQADTQYF	TGTGCCAGCAGCTTAGCTTATGGGCTAGCTCAAGCAGATACGCAGTATTTT
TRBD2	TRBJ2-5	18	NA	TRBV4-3	CASSQILLASGPQETQYF	TGCGCCAGCAGCCAAATTTTACTCGCTAGCGGGCCCCAAGAGACCCAGTACTTC